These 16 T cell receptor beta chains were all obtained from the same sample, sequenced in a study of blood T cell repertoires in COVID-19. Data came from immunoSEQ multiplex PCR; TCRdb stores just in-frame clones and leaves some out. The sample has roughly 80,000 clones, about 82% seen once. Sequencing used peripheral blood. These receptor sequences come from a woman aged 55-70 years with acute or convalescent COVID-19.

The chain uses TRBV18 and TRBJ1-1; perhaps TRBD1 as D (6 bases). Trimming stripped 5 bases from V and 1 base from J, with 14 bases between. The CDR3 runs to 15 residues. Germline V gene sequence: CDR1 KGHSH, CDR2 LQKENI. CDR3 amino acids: CASSTLGGQNTEAFF. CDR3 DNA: TGTGCCAGCTCAACACTAGGGGGACAGAACACTGAAGCTTTCTTT.

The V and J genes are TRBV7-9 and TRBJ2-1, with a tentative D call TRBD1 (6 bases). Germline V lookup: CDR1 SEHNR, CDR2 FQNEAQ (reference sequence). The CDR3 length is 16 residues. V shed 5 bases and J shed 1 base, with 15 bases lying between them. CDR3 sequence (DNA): TGTGCCAGCAGCCCACCCAGGGGCGCTTCCTACAATGAGCAGTTCTTC. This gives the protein CASSPPRGASYNEQFF.

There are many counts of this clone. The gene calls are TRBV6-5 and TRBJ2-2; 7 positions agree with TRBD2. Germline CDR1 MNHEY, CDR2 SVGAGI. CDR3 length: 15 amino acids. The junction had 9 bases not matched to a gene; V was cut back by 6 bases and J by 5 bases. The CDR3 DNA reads TGTGCCAGCAGGGTGGGGAGGGCTGCGACCGGGGAGCTGTTTTTT. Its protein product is CASRVGRAATGELFF.

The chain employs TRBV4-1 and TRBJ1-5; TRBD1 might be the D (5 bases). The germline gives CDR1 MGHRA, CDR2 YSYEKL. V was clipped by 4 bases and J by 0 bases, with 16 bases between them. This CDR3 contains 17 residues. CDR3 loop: CASSPDNQGYSNQPQHF. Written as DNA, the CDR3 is TGCGCCAGCAGCCCCGACAACCAGGGTTATAGCAATCAGCCCCAGCATTTT.

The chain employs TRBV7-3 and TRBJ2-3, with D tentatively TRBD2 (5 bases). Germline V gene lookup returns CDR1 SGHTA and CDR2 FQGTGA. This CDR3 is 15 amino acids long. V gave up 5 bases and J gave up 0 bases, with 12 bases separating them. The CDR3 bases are TGTGCCAGCAGCCTAGGAGGTAGAAGCACAGATACGCAGTATTTT. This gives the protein CASSLGGRSTDTQYF. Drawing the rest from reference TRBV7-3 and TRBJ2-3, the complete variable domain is GAGVSQTPSNKVTEKGKYVELRCDPISGHTALYWYRQSLGQGPEFLIYFQGTGAADDSGLPNDRFFAVRPEGSVSTLKIQRTERGDSAVYLCASSLGGRSTDTQYFGPGTRLTVL.

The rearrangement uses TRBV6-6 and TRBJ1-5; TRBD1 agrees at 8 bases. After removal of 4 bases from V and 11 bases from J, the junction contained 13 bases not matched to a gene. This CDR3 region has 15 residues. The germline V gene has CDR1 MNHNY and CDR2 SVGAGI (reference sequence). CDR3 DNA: TGTGCCAGCAGTTGGGACCGGGACAGGTCGTCGGCCCAGCATTTT. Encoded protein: CASSWDRDRSSAQHF.

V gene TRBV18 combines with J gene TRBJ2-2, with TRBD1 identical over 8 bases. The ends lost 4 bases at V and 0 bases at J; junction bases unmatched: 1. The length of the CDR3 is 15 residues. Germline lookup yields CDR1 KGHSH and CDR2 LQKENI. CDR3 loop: CASSQGQANTGELFF. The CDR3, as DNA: TGTGCCAGCTCACAGGGACAGGCGAACACCGGGGAGCTGTTTTTT. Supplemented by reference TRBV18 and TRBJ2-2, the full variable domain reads NAGVMQNPRHLVRRRGQEARLRCSPMKGHSHVYWYRQLPEEGLKFMVYLQKENIIDESGMPKERFSAEFPKEGPSILRIQQVVRGDSAAYFCASSQGQANTGELFFGEGSRLTVL.

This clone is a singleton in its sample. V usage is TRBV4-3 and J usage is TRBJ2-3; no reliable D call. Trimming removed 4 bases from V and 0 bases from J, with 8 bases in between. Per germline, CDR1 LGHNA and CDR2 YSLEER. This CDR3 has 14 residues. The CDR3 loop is CASSRAASTDTQYF. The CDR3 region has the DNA TGCGCCAGCAGCCGGGCCGCAAGCACAGATACGCAGTATTTT.

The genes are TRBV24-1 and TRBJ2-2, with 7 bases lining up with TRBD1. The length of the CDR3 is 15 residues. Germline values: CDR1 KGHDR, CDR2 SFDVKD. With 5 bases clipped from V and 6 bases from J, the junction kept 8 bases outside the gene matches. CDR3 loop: CATSVRDRAAGELFF. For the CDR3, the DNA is TGTGCCACCAGTGTACGAGACAGGGCGGCCGGGGAGCTGTTTTTT.

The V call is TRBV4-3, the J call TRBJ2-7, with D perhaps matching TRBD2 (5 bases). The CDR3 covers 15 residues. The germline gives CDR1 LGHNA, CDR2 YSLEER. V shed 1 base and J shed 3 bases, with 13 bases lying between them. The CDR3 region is CASSQGRTGYYEQYF. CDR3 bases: TGCGCCAGCAGCCAAGGAAGGACGGGATACTACGAGCAGTACTTC.

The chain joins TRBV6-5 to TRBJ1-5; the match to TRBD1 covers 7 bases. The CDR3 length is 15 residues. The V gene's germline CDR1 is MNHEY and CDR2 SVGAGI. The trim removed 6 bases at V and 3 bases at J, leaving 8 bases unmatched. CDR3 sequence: CASSSRDSFNQPQHF. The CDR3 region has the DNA TGTGCCAGCAGCTCTCGGGACAGTTTCAATCAGCCCCAGCATTTT.

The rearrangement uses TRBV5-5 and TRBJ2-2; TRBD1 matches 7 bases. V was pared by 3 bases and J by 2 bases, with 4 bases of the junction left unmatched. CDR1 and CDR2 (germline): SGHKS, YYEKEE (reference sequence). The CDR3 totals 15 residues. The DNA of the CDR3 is TGTGCCAGCAGCTCCACAGGGGCCAACACCGGGGAGCTGTTTTTT. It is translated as CASSSTGANTGELFF.

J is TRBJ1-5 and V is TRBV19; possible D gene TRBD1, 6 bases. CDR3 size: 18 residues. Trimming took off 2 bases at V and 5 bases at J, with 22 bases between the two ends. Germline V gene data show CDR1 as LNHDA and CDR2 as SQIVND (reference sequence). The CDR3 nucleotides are TGTGCCAGTAGTATAAGGGGTACAGGGCCCATCGCCGATCAGCCCCAGCATTTT. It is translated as CASSIRGTGPIADQPQHF.

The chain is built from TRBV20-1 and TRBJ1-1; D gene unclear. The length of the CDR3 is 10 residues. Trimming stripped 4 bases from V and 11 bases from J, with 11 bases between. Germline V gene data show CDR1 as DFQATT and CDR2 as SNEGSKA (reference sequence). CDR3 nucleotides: TGCAGTGCTAACCGGTATTGGGCTTTCTTT. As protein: CSANRYWAFF.

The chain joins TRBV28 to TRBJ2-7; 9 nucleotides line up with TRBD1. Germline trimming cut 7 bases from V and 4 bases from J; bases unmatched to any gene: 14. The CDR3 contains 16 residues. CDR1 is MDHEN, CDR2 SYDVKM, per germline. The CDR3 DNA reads TGTGCCAGCACCCTTTATGTCGGACAGGGGACGTACGAGCAGTACTTC. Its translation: CASTLYVGQGTYEQYF. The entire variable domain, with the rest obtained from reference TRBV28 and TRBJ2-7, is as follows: DVKVTQSSRYLVKRTGEKVFLECVQDMDHENMFWYRQDPGLGLRLIYFSYDVKMKEKGDIPEGYSVSREKKERFSLILESASTNQTSMYLCASTLYVGQGTYEQYFGPGTRLTVT.

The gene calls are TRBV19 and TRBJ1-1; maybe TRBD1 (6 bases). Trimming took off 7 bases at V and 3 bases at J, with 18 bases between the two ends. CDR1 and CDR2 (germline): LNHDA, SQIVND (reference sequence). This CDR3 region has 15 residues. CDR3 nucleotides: TGTGCCAGTAAGTCGGGGGGGGCAGGCCACACTGAAGCTTTCTTT. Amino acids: CASKSGGAGHTEAFF. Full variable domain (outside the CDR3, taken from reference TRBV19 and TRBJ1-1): DGGITQSPKYLFRKEGQNVTLSCEQNLNHDAMYWYRQDPGQGLRLIYYSQIVNDFQKGDIAEGYSVSREKKESFPLTVTSAQKNPTAFYLCASKSGGAGHTEAFFGQGTRLTVV.